These 26 T cell receptor beta chains were all obtained from the same sample, sequenced in a study of blood T cell repertoires in COVID-19. Libraries were prepared by immunoSEQ multiplex PCR; TCRdb keeps only in-frame clonotypes and omits some of them. This table holds around 450,000 clones, about 85% found once. The material sequenced was PBMCs or T cells enriched from blood (not recorded which). Source of these receptors: a woman under 30 who had recovered from COVID-19.

The chain uses TRBV30 and TRBJ1-5; possibly TRBD1 for D (5 bases). Trimming removed 0 bases from V and 4 bases from J, with 10 bases in between. In germline, CDR1 is GTSNPN, CDR2 SVGIG (reference sequence). The CDR3 consists of 14 residues. The CDR3 is CAWSVVGGNQPQHF. The CDR3, as DNA: TGTGCCTGGAGTGTAGTGGGGGGGAATCAGCCCCAGCATTTT.

This chain joins TRBV6-5 and TRBJ2-7, with 8 bases identical to TRBD1. V dropped 8 bases and J dropped 2; count of bases not matched to a gene: 11. Germline assignment: CDR1 MNHEY and CDR2 SVGAGI. The CDR3 runs 15 residues. The CDR3 here is CASRRQRTGPYEQYF. For the CDR3, the DNA is TGTGCCAGCCGACGGCAGAGGACAGGGCCCTACGAGCAGTACTTC.

The CDR3 DNA sequence: TGTGCCAGCAGTGTCTCGGGGAGGGATTCACCCCTCCACTTT. Its translation is CASSVSGRDSPLHF. The V call is TRBV2, the J call TRBJ1-6; D uncertain. The CDR3 covers 14 residues. Deletions cut 4 bases from V and 8 bases from J, with 12 bases between. Germline-derived CDR1 and CDR2 are SNHLY and FYNNEI.

The gene calls are TRBV6-2 or TRBV6-3 and TRBJ1-5; TRBD1 agrees at 7 bases. Trimming cost V 6 bases and J 5 bases; bases outside gene matches: 7. The CDR3 totals 14 residues. From germline, CDR1 is MNHEY and CDR2 SVGEGT. The CDR3 region is CASSPWTGDQPQHF. The CDR3 nucleotides read TGTGCCAGCAGCCCTTGGACAGGAGATCAGCCCCAGCATTTT.

Points on this clone: Other nucleotide sequences from this sample produce the same CDR3. The rearrangement joins TRBV5-4 to TRBJ1-1; no clear D. From germline, CDR1 is SGHNT and CDR2 YYREEE (reference sequence). The ends were cut back, 2 bases at V and 1 base at J, with 3 bases in the middle. This CDR3 region has 12 residues. In DNA form, the CDR3 reads TGTGCCAGCAGCTTCGGGAACACTGAAGCTTTCTTT. Its protein is CASSFGNTEAFF.

A word on this clone: A read error may produce the germline difference seen at one junction end. The rearrangement uses TRBV27 and TRBJ1-1; 8 nucleotides align to TRBD1. The germline gives CDR1 MNHEY, CDR2 SMNVEV (reference sequence). The CDR3 extends over 14 amino acids. The CDR3 reads CASSRGDRSDALAF. CDR3 in DNA: TGTGCCAGCTCTAGGGGGGACAGGTCGGACGCCCTCGCCTTT.

The V gene is TRBV24-1, the J gene TRBJ2-1; 10 nucleotides align to TRBD2. This CDR3 is 14 amino acids long. V trimming: 6 bases; J trimming: 7 bases; junction bases outside the gene matches: 5. Germline V gene lookup returns CDR1 KGHDR and CDR2 SFDVKD. The chain's CDR3 is CATSTSGDVNEQFF. In nucleotides, the CDR3 is TGTGCCACCAGTACTAGCGGGGATGTTAATGAGCAGTTCTTC.

This clone turned up a few times. This chain uses TRBV14 with TRBJ1-1; D possibly corresponds to TRBD1 (6 bases). The ends were cut back, 2 bases at V and 12 bases at J, with 22 bases in the middle. Germline CDR1 SGHDN, CDR2 FVKESK. This CDR3 is built from 15 residues. CDR3 protein: CASSQPRAAGVKTFF. In nucleotides, the CDR3 is TGTGCCAGCAGCCAACCCCGGGCCGCAGGGGTAAAAACTTTCTTT. The full variable domain, rest sourced from reference TRBV14 and TRBJ1-1, is EAGVTQFPSHSVIEKGQTVTLRCDPISGHDNLYWYRRVMGKEIKFLLHFVKESKQDESGMPNNRFLAERTGGTYSTLKVQPAELEDSGVYFCASSQPRAAGVKTFFGQGTRLTVV.

The V call is TRBV14, the J call TRBJ1-2; TRBD1 agrees at 9 bases. This CDR3 region has 14 residues. Germline CDR1 SGHDN, CDR2 FVKESK. J lost 3 bases, V lost 4 bases, and 3 bases had no gene match. CDR3 sequence: CASSLGQGDYGYTF. In DNA, the CDR3 is TGTGCCAGCAGCCTGGGACAGGGAGACTATGGCTACACCTTC.

This chain joins TRBV3-1 (or the pseudogene TRBV3-2) and TRBJ2-7; 8 positions agree with TRBD2. Germline CDR1 LGHDT, CDR2 YNNKEL (reference sequence). The CDR3 runs 17 residues. V lost 5 bases to trimming and J lost 3 bases; unmatched junction nucleotides: 15. CDR3 in amino acids: CASSSSREGRTLYEQYF. The CDR3 coding sequence is TGTGCCAGCAGCTCCTCTCGGGAGGGAAGGACCCTCTACGAGCAGTACTTC.

The chain joins TRBV18 to TRBJ2-1; D unclear. Trimming cost V 3 bases and J 2 bases, with 14 bases left between them. Germline V gene sequence: CDR1 KGHSH, CDR2 LQKENI. This CDR3 comprises 16 residues. The CDR3 coding sequence is TGTGCCAGCTCACCGGTTTCACAGTTGGCCTACAATGAGCAGTTCTTC. Its translation: CASSPVSQLAYNEQFF.

CDR3 sequence (DNA): TGTGCCAGCAGCCTCTTTGGGACAGCGAACACCGGGGAGCTGTTTTTT. Translated, it gives CASSLFGTANTGELFF. The chain recombines TRBV5-4 with TRBJ2-2; 7 positions match TRBD1. The CDR3 contains 16 residues. CDR1 and CDR2 from the germline V gene are SGHNT and YYREEE (reference sequence). With 4 bases clipped from V and 0 bases from J, the junction kept 6 bases outside the gene matches.

CDR3 nucleotide sequence: TGCGCCAGCAGCTTGGGTGACAGGGGGCAGCCCCAGCATTTT. Translated: CASSLGDRGQPQHF. The gene calls are TRBV5-1 and TRBJ1-5; TRBD1 matches at 9 bases. This CDR3 is built from 14 residues. With V trimmed by 0 bases and J by 7 bases, 2 bases remained unmatched. In germline, CDR1 is SGHRS, CDR2 YFSETQ.

The CDR3 here is CASSIEPSGGPYNEQFF. The CDR3 nucleotides read TGTGCCAGCAGCATCGAGCCTAGCGGGGGCCCGTACAATGAGCAGTTCTTC. The V call is TRBV7-6, the J call TRBJ2-1, with 10 positions matching TRBD2. The CDR3 runs to 17 residues. Germline CDR1 SGHVS, CDR2 FNYEAQ. Trimming took 5 bases from V and 4 from J; bases not matched to a gene: 11.

The gene calls are TRBV12-3 or TRBV12-4 and TRBJ2-5, with 9 bases that match TRBD1. The CDR3 sequence is 13 residues long. With 8 bases clipped from V and 7 bases from J, the junction kept 8 bases outside the gene matches. This CDR3 reads CASLGTGSRTQYF. The CDR3 DNA reads TGTGCCAGCCTCGGGACAGGGTCAAGGACCCAGTACTTC.

The rearrangement links TRBV7-3 to TRBJ1-2, with a weak D call TRBD1 (6 bases). The CDR3 sequence is 13 residues long. The V gene lost 4 bases and the J gene lost 4 bases, with 10 bases spanning the gap. Germline assignment: CDR1 SGHTA and CDR2 FQGTGA. In DNA, the CDR3 is TGTGCCAGCAGCTCCCGAGGGGGCTATGGCTACACCTTC. Translating gives CASSSRGGYGYTF.

In DNA, the CDR3 is TGTGCCAGCAGCCTTTCGAACAGGGGAGAGGAAGCTTTCTTT. It translates to CASSLSNRGEEAFF. The rearrangement uses TRBV28 and TRBJ1-1; 7 nucleotides line up with TRBD1. V dropped 6 bases and J dropped 8; count of bases not matched to a gene: 12. CDR3 length equals 14 residues. Germline CDR1 is MDHEN and CDR2 is SYDVKM.

Remarks on this clone: An end of the junction does not agree with germline; a read error may underlie this. This chain links TRBV2 with TRBJ1-1; a possible D gene is TRBD1 (6 bases). The CDR3 loop spans 13 amino acids. Germline lookup yields CDR1 SNHLY and CDR2 FYNNEI. The CDR3 reads CASSLQGVTGMRF. DNA of the CDR3: TGTGCCAGCAGCCTCCAAGGCGTTACAGGGATGCGTTTT. The full variable domain, its missing parts supplied by reference TRBV2 and TRBJ1-1, is EPEVTQTPSHQVTQMGQEVILRCVPISNHLYFYWYRQILGQKVEFLVSFYNNEISEKSEIFDDQFSVERPDGSNFTLKIRSTKLEDSAMYFCASSLQGVTGMRFGQGTRLTVV.

The chain combines TRBV2 with TRBJ2-7; 10 bases match TRBD2. Unmatched junction bases numbered 6, after V lost 10 bases and J lost 3 bases. The CDR3 sequence is 13 residues long. Germline V gene data show CDR1 as SNHLY and CDR2 as FYNNEI. The CDR3 nucleotides read TGTGCCACCACTCTAGCGGGGGACTACGAGCAGTACTTC. Translation: CATTLAGDYEQYF.

The chain couples TRBV30 to TRBJ1-2; D gene ambiguous. Germline V lookup: CDR1 GTSNPN, CDR2 SVGIG (reference sequence). CDR3 size: 17 residues. V was cut by 0 bases and J by 6 bases, with 23 bases left in between. CDR3 sequence: CAWSVWSSGKGVNGYTF. The DNA of the CDR3 is TGTGCCTGGAGTGTCTGGTCGTCGGGGAAAGGAGTGAATGGCTACACCTTC.

The V gene is TRBV24-1, the J gene TRBJ2-3; 8 positions agree with TRBD2. This CDR3 is built from 17 residues. CDR1 is KGHDR and CDR2 is SFDVKD in the germline V gene. Unmatched junction bases numbered 9, after V lost 1 base and J lost 4 bases. Written as DNA, the CDR3 is TGTGCCACCAGTGATTTTAAGGAAGGACTAGCCCCAGATACGCAGTATTTT. Its protein product is CATSDFKEGLAPDTQYF.

In nucleotides, the CDR3 is TGTGCCTGGAGCCCGGGAGGGATGACTGAAGCTTTCTTT. Protein product: CAWSPGGMTEAFF. The V and J genes are TRBV30 and TRBJ1-1; no clear D. Germline CDR1 reads GTSNPN; CDR2 reads SVGIG (reference sequence). Trimming left V 3 bases short and J 5 bases short, with 13 bases between. The CDR3 loop spans 13 amino acids. Complete variable domain (other parts from reference TRBV30 and TRBJ1-1): SQTIHQWPATLVQPVGSPLSLECTVEGTSNPNLYWYRQAAGRGLQLLFYSVGIGQISSEVPQNLSASRPQDRQFILSSKKLLLSDSGFYLCAWSPGGMTEAFFGQGTRLTVV.

The chain recombines TRBV28 with TRBJ1-4; the match to TRBD1 covers 8 bases. With V trimmed by 5 bases and J by 7 bases, 6 bases remained unmatched. Looked up from germline, CDR1 is MDHEN and CDR2 is SYDVKM. This CDR3 spans 14 amino acids. For the CDR3, the DNA is TGTGCCAGCAGTCTACAGGGGGACGGTGAAAAACTGTTTTTT. Residues: CASSLQGDGEKLFF.

The V call is TRBV18, the J call TRBJ1-2; no firm D call. This CDR3 has 15 residues. Germline values: CDR1 KGHSH, CDR2 LQKENI. V lost 3 bases, J lost 2 bases, and 13 bases lay in between. The CDR3 DNA sequence: TGTGCCAGCTCACCGACCCAGCGTCAAAACTATGGCTACACCTTC. Its protein product is CASSPTQRQNYGYTF.

The chain couples TRBV4-1 to TRBJ1-2; the D is unclear. The CDR3 consists of 16 residues. Germline CDR1 is MGHRA and CDR2 is YSYEKL. With 0 bases removed from V and 0 bases from J, the gap between germline ends came to 11 bases. The CDR3, as DNA: TGCGCCAGCAGCCAAGATTGGGAGGAGTCTAACTATGGCTACACCTTC. Its translation: CASSQDWEESNYGYTF.

The chain recombines TRBV28 with TRBJ2-4, with D possibly being TRBD2 (5 bases). Germline assignment: CDR1 MDHEN and CDR2 SYDVKM. V was shortened by 6 bases and J by 11 bases, with 17 bases between the two germline ends. The CDR3 length is 13 residues. The DNA of the CDR3 is TGTGCCAGCAGAGTCACCCCGGAGGACTTTCAGTACTTC. Protein: CASRVTPEDFQYF.